Below, 26 T cell receptor beta chains from the same sample are listed, as sequenced in a study of blood T cell repertoires in COVID-19. Only in-frame clones appear in the TCRdb table, and some are missing; sequencing was by immunoSEQ multiplex PCR. The sample carries about 310,000 clones, 80% to 90% recorded once. Sequenced material: PBMCs or T cells enriched from blood (not recorded which). All receptors derive from a man aged 30 to 39 who had recovered from COVID-19.

V gene TRBV7-9 combines with J gene TRBJ2-7; 7 nucleotides match TRBD1. The CDR3 covers 15 residues. Germline CDR1 and CDR2: SEHNR and FQNEAQ (reference sequence). J was trimmed by 4 bases and V by 2 bases; bases with no gene match: 8. The CDR3 DNA reads TGTGCCAGCAGCTTAAGAGGGGGCGGAAGTTACGAGCAGTACTTC. As protein: CASSLRGGGSYEQYF.

Here the CDR3 DNA reads TGCGCCAGCAGCTTGTTCCCAGGGGACACTAATGAAAAACTGTTTTTT. Translation: CASSLFPGDTNEKLFF. The J gene is TRBJ1-4, the V gene TRBV5-1; perhaps TRBD1 as D (6 bases). The CDR3 contains 16 residues. Germline V CDR1 and CDR2: SGHRS, YFSETQ. V was trimmed by 1 base and J by 2 bases, leaving 12 bases between them.

The rearrangement uses TRBV20-1 and TRBJ2-1; D is unclear. Trimming shortened V by 0 bases and J by 10 bases, and 7 bases separated the two germline ends. The CDR3 contains 11 residues. Germline CDR1 reads DFQATT; CDR2 reads SNEGSKA (reference sequence). The CDR3 region is CSARDIGEQFF. The CDR3 DNA follows: TGCAGTGCTAGAGATATCGGGGAGCAGTTCTTC.

This clone appeared a single time. The rearrangement uses TRBV5-8 and TRBJ2-3; a possible D gene is TRBD1 (5 bases). CDR3 length: 14 residues. CDR1 SGHTS and CDR2 YDEGEE come from the germline V gene. V lost 4 bases to trimming and J lost 6 bases, with 15 bases between them. Written as DNA, the CDR3 is TGTGCCAGCAGCGATGGACAACCGCGGGATACGCAGTATTTT. This encodes CASSDGQPRDTQYF.

The chain links TRBV4-3 to TRBJ1-6; possible D gene TRBD1, 6 bases. V was pared by 0 bases and J by 9 bases, with 21 bases between. This CDR3 comprises 18 residues. From germline, CDR1 is LGHNA and CDR2 YSLEER. The CDR3 loop is CASSQDRKAQGVSSPLHF. Written as DNA, the CDR3 is TGCGCCAGCAGCCAAGATAGAAAGGCACAGGGTGTAAGTTCACCCCTCCACTTT.

The gene calls are TRBV7-9 and TRBJ1-3; D uncertain. Trimming left V 0 bases short and J 0 bases short, with 9 bases between. The CDR3 has 16 residues. The germline V gene has CDR1 SEHNR and CDR2 FQNEAQ (reference sequence). The CDR3 reads CASSLAKDYSGNTIYF. DNA for the CDR3: TGTGCCAGCAGCTTAGCGAAGGACTACTCTGGAAACACCATATATTTT.

This chain joins TRBV3-1 (or the pseudogene TRBV3-2) and TRBJ1-5; TRBD1 is a possible D gene (6 bases). The CDR3 is 15 amino acids. Per germline, CDR1 LGHDT and CDR2 YNNKEL (reference sequence). The V gene lost 1 base and the J gene lost 6 bases, with 13 bases spanning the gap. The CDR3: CASSQGTLGAQPQHF. The DNA for the CDR3 is TGTGCCAGCAGCCAAGGGACGTTGGGGGCTCAGCCCCAGCATTTT.

The J gene is TRBJ2-3, the V gene TRBV27; a possible D gene is TRBD2 (6 bases). Trimming pared 5 bases from V and 0 bases from J, leaving 9 bases between. The CDR3 spans 14 residues. Germline loops: CDR1 MNHEY, CDR2 SMNVEV (reference sequence). The CDR3 DNA reads as TGTGCCAGCAGTCCTCGGGGGAGCACAGATACGCAGTATTTT. It codes for CASSPRGSTDTQYF.

This clone came up a few times. The chain carries TRBV6-5 and TRBJ2-2; 9 bases fit TRBD1. The CDR3 is 14 amino acids. The V gene's germline CDR1 is MNHEY and CDR2 SVGAGI. The trim removed 8 bases at V and 3 bases at J, leaving 4 bases unmatched. The CDR3 DNA sequence: TGTGCCAGCTCCTGGGACAGGGACACCGGGGAGCTGTTTTTT. Translated, it gives CASSWDRDTGELFF.

The V call is TRBV5-4, the J call TRBJ2-7; D is perhaps TRBD2 (6 bases). The CDR3 contains 14 residues. Trimming stripped 4 bases from V and 4 bases from J, with 15 bases between. The germline V gene has CDR1 SGHNT and CDR2 YYREEE (reference sequence). The DNA of the CDR3 is TGTGCCAGCAGCCCGCCCGGGACTCCATACGAGCAGTACTTC. Translating it yields CASSPPGTPYEQYF.

This chain links TRBV27 with TRBJ2-7, with 8 bases lining up with TRBD1. The V gene's germline CDR1 is MNHEY and CDR2 SMNVEV (reference sequence). CDR3 size: 15 residues. Trimming took 5 bases from V and 2 from J; bases not matched to a gene: 8. This chain's CDR3 is CASSPGARGPYEQYF. DNA for the CDR3: TGTGCCAGCAGTCCCGGGGCCAGGGGGCCCTACGAGCAGTACTTC.

This clone was counted only a few times. The chain has TRBV18 and TRBJ2-3, with D perhaps TRBD2 (5 bases). The CDR3 has 13 residues. The germline CDR1 and CDR2 sequences are KGHSH and LQKENI. V lost 4 bases to trimming and J lost 2 bases, with 7 bases between them. CDR3 in DNA: TGTGCCAGCTCACAGCGGTTCACAGATACGCAGTATTTT. The encoded protein is CASSQRFTDTQYF.

This clone is a singleton in its sample. The chain joins TRBV5-1 to TRBJ1-1; D gene unclear. V shed 2 bases and J shed 0 bases, with 17 bases lying between them. The CDR3 has 17 residues. Looked up from germline, CDR1 is SGHRS and CDR2 is YFSETQ. The CDR3 sequence: CASSFRAGGGMNTEAFF. Here the CDR3 DNA reads TGCGCCAGCAGCTTTCGGGCAGGAGGTGGTATGAACACTGAAGCTTTCTTT.

The chain combines TRBV3-1 (or the pseudogene TRBV3-2) with TRBJ1-1, with D unclear. The CDR3 consists of 12 residues. Germline V gene sequence: CDR1 LGHDT, CDR2 YNNKEL (reference sequence). V was cut by 4 bases and J by 5 bases, with 8 bases left in between. The CDR3 here is CASSLGDTEAFF. The CDR3 nucleotides read TGTGCCAGCAGCCTTGGAGATACTGAAGCTTTCTTT.

The chain is built from TRBV7-2 and TRBJ1-2; D gene unclear. V was pared by 0 bases and J by 5 bases, with 10 bases between. Germline V gene sequence: CDR1 SGHTA, CDR2 FQGNSA. The CDR3 has 14 residues. Here the CDR3 DNA reads TGTGCCAGCAGCTTAGCTGTCCGCACATATGGCTACACCTTC. Its translation is CASSLAVRTYGYTF.

This clone was counted only a few times. V and J are TRBV12-2 and TRBJ1-3; the D call TRBD1 from the table was never checked on the DNA. TRBV12-2 is a pseudogene segment. The CDR3 is made up of 16 amino acids. This CDR3 is CASRLTGEGSGNTIYF. The CDR3 DNA sequence: TGTGCAAGTCGCCTGACAGGGGAGGGCTCTGGAAACACCATATATTTT.

The chain couples TRBV5-1 to TRBJ1-2; TRBD1 aligns across 10 bases. V shed 4 bases and J 6 bases; nucleotides not matched to a gene: 12. The CDR3 is 16 amino acids. Germline lookup yields CDR1 SGHRS and CDR2 YFSETQ. DNA of the CDR3: TGCGCCAGCAGCCAGATCCCGGGACAGGGGCGGGATGGCTACACCTTC. It encodes CASSQIPGQGRDGYTF.

The CDR3 here is CASSSLAGGNTGELFF. The CDR3 nucleotides read TGTGCCAGCAGCTCATTAGCGGGGGGGAACACCGGGGAGCTGTTTTTT. The chain is built from TRBV7-8 and TRBJ2-2; 10 nucleotides match TRBD2. J was trimmed by 1 base and V by 4 bases; bases with no gene match: 3. In germline, CDR1 is SGHVS, CDR2 FQNEAQ. There are 16 residues in the CDR3. The variable domain in full, with the rest retrieved from reference TRBV7-8 and TRBJ2-2, is GAGVSQSPRYKVAKRGQDVALRCDPISGHVSLFWYQQALGQGPEFLTYFQNEAQLDKSGLPSDRFFAERPEGSVSTLKIQRTQQEDSAVYLCASSSLAGGNTGELFFGEGSRLTVL.

The chain links TRBV12-5 to TRBJ2-1; D not certain. CDR3 length equals 13 residues. Trimming removed 4 bases from V and 7 bases from J, with 11 bases in between. Germline V gene lookup returns CDR1 LGHNT and CDR2 FRNRAP. The CDR3 region has the DNA TGTGCTAGTGGTTCCATTAGTCCTAATGAGCAGTTCTTC. This gives the protein CASGSISPNEQFF.

The chain has TRBV3-1 (or the pseudogene TRBV3-2) and TRBJ2-4; 10 bases are shared with TRBD1. V lost 5 bases and J lost 8; bases outside the gene matches: 12. Germline assignment: CDR1 LGHDT and CDR2 YNNKEL (reference sequence). The CDR3 extends over 16 amino acids. The CDR3 protein is CASSSRDRGRRDIQYF. DNA for the CDR3: TGTGCCAGCAGCTCCCGGGACAGGGGCCGTAGGGACATTCAGTACTTC.

The CDR3 loop is CAAGDRGNTIYF. The CDR3 DNA reads TGTGCCGCCGGGGACAGGGGAAACACCATATATTTT. J is TRBJ1-3 and V is TRBV19; TRBD1 matches 8 bases. With V trimmed by 11 bases and J by 4 bases, 4 bases remained unmatched. CDR1 and CDR2 from the germline V gene are LNHDA and SQIVND (reference sequence). The CDR3 spans 12 residues. Combining the CDR3 with reference TRBV19 and TRBJ1-3 gives the whole variable domain DGGITQSPKYLFRKEGQNVTLSCEQNLNHDAMYWYRQDPGQGLRLIYYSQIVNDFQKGDIAEGYSVSREKKESFPLTVTSAQKNPTAFYLCAAGDRGNTIYFGEGSWLTVV.

V gene TRBV3-1 (or the pseudogene TRBV3-2) combines with J gene TRBJ1-6, with D maybe TRBD1 (5 bases). CDR1 LGHDT and CDR2 YNNKEL come from the germline V gene (reference sequence). CDR3 length: 13 amino acids. V was cut by 0 bases and J by 14 bases, with 11 bases left in between. CDR3 region: CASSQDHQGTLHF. The CDR3 nucleotides read TGTGCCAGCAGCCAAGACCATCAGGGCACCCTCCACTTT.

As regards this clone: Different DNA sequences within this sample yield the same CDR3. The rearrangement uses TRBV18 and TRBJ1-2; D possibly corresponds to TRBD1 (5 bases). CDR1 KGHSH and CDR2 LQKENI come from the germline V gene. V lost 6 bases and J lost 3, with 8 bases in between. The CDR3 has 12 residues. CDR3 in amino acids: CASSGGDYGYTF. DNA of the CDR3: TGTGCCAGCTCGGGGGGAGACTATGGCTACACCTTC.

V usage is TRBV18 and J usage is TRBJ1-1, with D perhaps TRBD1 (6 bases). The CDR3 has 16 amino acids. V was pared by 6 bases and J by 1 base, with 18 bases between. The germline gives CDR1 KGHSH, CDR2 LQKENI. The CDR3 DNA reads as TGTGCCAGCTCTAATCGGCAGGGGCCGAGGAACACTGAAGCTTTCTTT. Its translation is CASSNRQGPRNTEAFF.

The chain links TRBV10-3 to TRBJ2-7; 7 nucleotides agree with TRBD1. V was pared by 8 bases and J by 2 bases, with 15 bases of the junction left unmatched. CDR1 is ENHRY and CDR2 is SYGVKD in the germline V gene. The CDR3 length is 16 residues. In DNA, the CDR3 is TGTGCCATCGGAACCTACCAACAGGGGCTCCCCTACGAGCAGTACTTC. It yields the protein CAIGTYQQGLPYEQYF.

This chain connects TRBV10-3 to TRBJ1-4; tentative D call: TRBD1 (6 bases). Germline loops: CDR1 ENHRY, CDR2 SYGVKD. The CDR3 consists of 14 residues. V shed 0 bases and J shed 7 bases, with 9 bases lying between them. CDR3 nucleotide sequence: TGTGCCATCAGTGAGTCGAAGGGGGTTGAAAAACTGTTTTTT. It encodes CAISESKGVEKLFF.